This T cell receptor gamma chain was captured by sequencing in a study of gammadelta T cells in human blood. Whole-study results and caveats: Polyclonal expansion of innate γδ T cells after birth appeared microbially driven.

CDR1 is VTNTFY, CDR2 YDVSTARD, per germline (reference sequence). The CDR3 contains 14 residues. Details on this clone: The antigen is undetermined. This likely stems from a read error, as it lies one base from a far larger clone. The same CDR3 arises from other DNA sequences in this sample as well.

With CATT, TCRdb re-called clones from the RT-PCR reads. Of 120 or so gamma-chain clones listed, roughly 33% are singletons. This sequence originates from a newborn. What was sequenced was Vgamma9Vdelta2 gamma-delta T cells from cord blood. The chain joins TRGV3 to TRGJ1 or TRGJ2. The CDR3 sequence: CATWDRPRDYKKLF. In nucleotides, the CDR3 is TGTGCCACCTGGGACAGGCCCCGGGATTATAAGAAACTCTTC.